Shown below are 3 T cell receptor beta chains from a single sample sequenced in a study of T cell changes during pregnancy in multiple sclerosis. TCRdb's table, derived via immunoSEQ multiplex PCR, lists solely in-frame clones and lacks some. Among 38,000 or so clones, about 95% were seen once, and the ten largest hold 0.39%. Sequenced material: CD4+ T cells from peripheral blood mononuclear cells, taken in the second trimester of pregnancy. The receptors come from a female donor with multiple sclerosis, enrolled in a pregnancy study.

V is TRBV18 and J is TRBJ1-1, with D perhaps matching TRBD1 (6 bases). The CDR3 has 14 amino acids. With 2 bases removed from V and 0 bases from J, the gap between germline ends came to 7 bases. Germline loops: CDR1 KGHSH, CDR2 LQKENI. CDR3 amino acids: CASSPRQVNTEAFF. The CDR3 DNA sequence: TGTGCCAGCTCACCAAGACAGGTGAACACTGAAGCTTTCTTT.

The J gene is TRBJ1-4, the V gene TRBV4-1, with 8 nucleotides matching TRBD1. V was pared by 5 bases and J by 7 bases, with 9 bases of the junction left unmatched. The germline CDR1 and CDR2 sequences are MGHRA and YSYEKL. This CDR3 spans 15 amino acids. The DNA for the CDR3 is TGCGCCAGCAGCACCTCCGGACAGGGTTTTGAAAAACTGTTTTTT. Residues: CASSTSGQGFEKLFF.

This sequence joins TRBV2 and TRBJ1-5; D is undetermined. CDR1 SNHLY and CDR2 FYNNEI come from the germline V gene. Trimming cost V 8 bases and J 10 bases, with 18 bases left between them. The CDR3 consists of 13 residues. Written as DNA, the CDR3 is TGTGCCAGCGCCTCAGAACAGTGGTCCCCCCAGCATTTT. It yields the protein CASASEQWSPQHF.